The following is a T cell receptor beta chain sequence with its context. Its antigen is unknown. No qualities accompany the bases; no much larger clone lies one base away. Taken with the paper, the label for treatment or condition translates to: approximately 9-day PBMC culture with coronavirus spike peptide pools or control peptides (ViraFEST assay). The ViraFEST assay was used in the study, in which antigen-specific T cells were expanded with peptide pools and expanded clonotypes were subsequently identified by TCR sequencing. The convalescent patients' positive SARS-CoV-2 PCR tests were from March to December 2020, which was before the Alpha, Beta and Delta variants emerged in the United States. Each well held millions of PBMCs cultured with around 10 ug/ml peptide pools in IMDM containing around 5% human AB serum and 7.5 to 10 IU/ml IL-2. Half of the culture medium was replaced with fresh IL-2-containing medium on days 3 and 7. CD4+ T cells were isolated after roughly nine days of culture through negative selection using the EasySep CD4+ T cell isolation kit. Ficoll-Paque Plus gradient centrifugation was used to isolate PBMCs from whole blood, and the isolated PBMCs were then either used fresh or cryopreserved at -140C. Culture conditions were generally each tested in triplicate wells.

Trimming removed 6 bases from V and 4 bases from J, leaving 22 bases between the germline ends. Via the germline V gene, CDR1 is MNHEY and CDR2 SVGEGT. From its cysteine to its phenylalanine, the CDR3 spans 17 amino acids. Only the CDR3 portion is preserved as DNA: 51 bases, with reading frame beginning at the first base. The data stem from a study of vaccination and CD4 T cells after COVID-19 (dated by TCRdb to the early 2020s). At the level of the whole study: Convalescent patients had a positive SARS-CoV-2 result on nasal swab PCR, and of these patients, nine had mild disease and one had severe disease. Post-COVID blood samples were collected from convalescent patients a median of around 100 days after diagnosis, with a range of about 35 to 180 days. Participants got two doses of the Pfizer-BioNTech BNT162b2 vaccine (n=8) or two doses of the Moderna mRNA-1273 vaccine (n=2). Control cultures used a CEFX viral epitope pool as positive control, an HIV-1 Nef peptide pool as negative control, or no peptide. The cultures were stimulated with overlapping spike peptide pools from SARS-CoV-2 and from the common cold coronaviruses HCoV-NL63, HCoV-OC43 and HCoV-229E. In the convalescent cohort there were six males and four females, among whom were two Hispanic individuals, seven Caucasians, two Asians and one multiracial person. Post-vaccine blood samples were obtained a median of about 70 days after the second vaccine dose, with a range of roughly 14 to 241 days. In 10 COVID-19 convalescent patients and a handful of infection-naive healthy vaccine recipients, the spike-specific CD4+ TCR repertoire before mRNA vaccination was compared with the repertoire after mRNA vaccination.

What the work shows at the level of the full study, not this receptor alone: The number of convalescent patients in the study was relatively small, and the study did not examine early timepoints following natural infection. In convalescent patients, nearly all vaccine-specific clones (304 of 307) were found to be mono-reactive for SARS-CoV-2 spike rather than cross-reactive with common cold coronaviruses. In convalescent patients, a median around 90% of post-vaccine SARS-CoV-2-reactive clones were detected only after vaccination, suggesting vaccine-specific priming. The median count of SARS-CoV-2-reactive clonotypes went up from around 21 after infection to approximately 40 after vaccination, although the change was not significant.

Receptor libraries were prepared by PCR. TCR sequencing of DNA from cultured CD4+ T cells used the Oncomine TCR Beta short-read assay at the Johns Hopkins FTIC core. The QIAamp micro DNA kit was used to extract genomic DNA from the cultured CD4+ T cells. The Oncomine TCR Beta libraries from cultured CD4+ T cells were pooled using unique dual indexes and then sequenced on an Illumina iSeq 100. In the source study's methods: Non-productive sequences were filtered out, and CDR3s that did not start with C, did not end with F or W, or were shorter than 7 amino acids were discarded. The MANAFEST web application identified antigen-specific clonotypes by comparing peptide-stimulated wells against reference wells and other culture wells. To be called positive, a clone needed an FDR below 0.05, an odds ratio above 5, and a productive frequency above 0.1% in at least two of three replicate wells. A clonotype was classed as cross-reactive if the clonotype showed significant expansion both in SARS-CoV-2 spike wells and in at least one common cold coronavirus spike condition. Similarity between CDR3 sequences was evaluated in R version 3.6.1 using Levenshtein distances (stringdist) and unrooted phylogenetic trees (ape). TCRdb reanalyzed the raw reads on its own, using fastp at Q25 for trimming and MiXCR for clone calling, and kept in-frame beta chains. Rows with a matching CDR3 protein are joined into one entry that keeps the most common DNA and genes. What appears here as the V and J calls and clone size reflects TCRdb's work, not the paper's. This sample has about 12,000 distinct CDR3 sequences in its table, and approximately 46% of those were observed once. About 7% of the sample rests with the top ten.

The specimen sequenced was CD4+ T cells from blood, cultured in vitro. The receptor was derived from a human donor who had recovered from COVID-19. The V and J segments used are TRBV6-2 or TRBV6-3 and TRBJ2-1; the D gene is possibly TRBD2, with 5 bases matching. The CDR3 protein: CASSIKSPLSGYNEQFF. The sequence in DNA is TGTGCCAGCAGCATAAAAAGCCCCCTTTCGGGGTACAATGAGCAGTTCTTC.